Presented here are 17 T cell receptor beta chains from one specimen sequenced in a study of response to subunit inactivated influenza vaccine. MiXCR was run by TCRdb on the RT-PCR reads, yielding one entry per CDR3 protein. The table lists some 520,000 distinct CDR3 sequences, 16% of them singletons. The sample here was CD4+ T cells sorted from PBMCs, taken around 25 months after vaccination. These receptors were obtained from a man aged 50 to 69 who received an inactivated influenza vaccine.

This chain joins TRBV5-1 and TRBJ2-5, with D perhaps TRBD2 (5 bases). Germline CDR1 and CDR2: SGHRS and YFSETQ. V was shortened by 0 bases and J by 5 bases, with 14 bases between the two germline ends. The CDR3 is 15 residues long. Here the CDR3 DNA reads TGCGCCAGCAGCTTGGGAGGGATCGGCGGGGAGACCCAGTACTTC. As protein: CASSLGGIGGETQYF.

This clonotype appeared many times. The chain carries TRBV7-3 and TRBJ2-3; unclear D gene. This CDR3 contains 17 residues. Per germline, CDR1 SGHTA and CDR2 FQGTGA. The germline V and J ends were trimmed by 5 bases and 0 bases, with 18 bases remaining between them. CDR3 amino acids: CASSDGPMGSSTDTQYF. The CDR3 bases are TGTGCCAGCAGCGACGGACCAATGGGTTCTAGCACAGATACGCAGTATTTT.

This clonotype has at least ten counts. CDR3 sequence reads: CASSQVAGSTQYF. The CDR3 DNA reads as TGCGCCAGCAGCCAAGTGGCGGGTAGCACGCAGTATTTT. J is TRBJ2-3 and V is TRBV4-3, with D maybe TRBD2 (5 bases). This CDR3 has 13 residues. Germline V gene lookup returns CDR1 LGHNA and CDR2 YSLEER. Trimming pared 1 base from V and 9 bases from J, leaving 11 bases between.

This chain links TRBV20-1 with TRBJ2-1; 8 nucleotides agree with TRBD2. The V segment lost 0 bases and the J segment 8 bases; nucleotides outside the gene matches: 12. The germline V gene encodes CDR1 DFQATT and CDR2 SNEGSKA (reference sequence). The CDR3 is made up of 16 amino acids. The CDR3 loop is CSARDGGAGAIHEQFF. In DNA, the CDR3 is TGCAGTGCTAGAGATGGTGGAGCGGGGGCTATCCATGAGCAGTTCTTC.

V and J are TRBV9 and TRBJ1-3; D not certain. The V end was cut by 0 bases, the J end by 0 bases, with 7 bases between. The germline V gene has CDR1 SGDLS and CDR2 YYNGEE. The CDR3 has 15 amino acids. This chain's CDR3 is CASSVGTVSGNTIYF. The CDR3 coding sequence is TGTGCCAGCAGCGTAGGTACTGTCTCTGGAAACACCATATATTTT.

J is TRBJ2-7 and V is TRBV6-1; tentative D call: TRBD1 (6 bases). This CDR3 contains 13 residues. Germline CDR1 and CDR2: MNHNS and SASEGT. The V gene lost 6 bases and the J gene lost 7 bases, with 16 bases spanning the gap. DNA for the CDR3: TGTGCCAGCAGCCAACAGGGCTTCGGGGAGCAGTACTTC. Its translation is CASSQQGFGEQYF.

This clonotype was picked up many times. V gene TRBV9 combines with J gene TRBJ1-2, with TRBD1 matching over 7 bases. The ends lost 4 bases at V and 8 bases at J; junction bases unmatched: 11. This CDR3 contains 14 residues. Looked up from germline, CDR1 is SGDLS and CDR2 is YYNGEE. This CDR3 reads CASSPRDSRDGYTF. In DNA, the CDR3 is TGTGCCAGCAGCCCCAGGGACAGCCGAGACGGCTACACCTTC.

This chain connects TRBV20-1 to TRBJ1-5; D perhaps matches TRBD1 (6 bases). Germline CDR1 reads DFQATT; CDR2 reads SNEGSKA (reference sequence). Trimming removed 1 base at V and 0 bases at J, with 10 bases between. The CDR3 runs to 15 residues. The CDR3 nucleotides read TGCAGTGCTAGAGTGTCAGGGGCTAGCAATCAGCCCCAGCATTTT. Translated: CSARVSGASNQPQHF.

This clonotype was counted a few times. The V call is TRBV27, the J call TRBJ2-5; TRBD1 aligns across 9 bases. Germline-derived CDR1 and CDR2 are MNHEY and SMNVEV (reference sequence). The CDR3 length is 14 residues. The ends lost 5 bases at V and 5 bases at J; junction bases unmatched: 6. The CDR3 loop is CASSRRDRVETQYF. CDR3 in DNA: TGTGCCAGCAGTCGCCGGGACAGGGTCGAGACCCAGTACTTC.

This clonotype has just a few counts. CDR3 nucleotides: TGCGCCAGCAGCACCAGGACAGGGGCGGAATCCGGGGAGCTGTTTTTT. Translated: CASSTRTGAESGELFF. The gene calls are TRBV5-1 and TRBJ2-2, with 9 bases identical to TRBD1. V trimming: 4 bases; J trimming: 6 bases; junction bases outside the gene matches: 10. The CDR3 runs 16 residues. Germline CDR1 reads SGHRS; CDR2 reads YFSETQ.

V usage is TRBV7-7 and J usage is TRBJ2-1; TRBD2 matches 9 bases. Looked up from germline, CDR1 is SSHAT and CDR2 is FNYEAQ (reference sequence). V gave up 1 base and J gave up 7 bases; unmatched junction bases: 5. The CDR3 is 15 residues long. The DNA of the CDR3 is TGTGCCAGCAGCTTAGAGCGGGAGGCTTTTAATGAGCAGTTCTTC. Encoded protein: CASSLEREAFNEQFF.

The chain carries TRBV2 and TRBJ1-1; 7 positions match TRBD1. The germline gives CDR1 SNHLY, CDR2 FYNNEI. V lost 4 bases to trimming and J lost 1 base; unmatched junction nucleotides: 6. CDR3 size: 15 residues. The CDR3, as DNA: TGTGCCAGCAGTGGTGCAGGGGGTGGGAACACTGAAGCTTTCTTT. Amino acid sequence: CASSGAGGGNTEAFF. Based on the CDR3 plus reference TRBV2 and TRBJ1-1, the full variable domain is EPEVTQTPSHQVTQMGQEVILRCVPISNHLYFYWYRQILGQKVEFLVSFYNNEISEKSEIFDDQFSVERPDGSNFTLKIRSTKLEDSAMYFCASSGAGGGNTEAFFGQGTRLTVV.

This chain links TRBV5-1 with TRBJ2-3; a possible D gene is TRBD2 (7 bases). The V gene's germline CDR1 is SGHRS and CDR2 YFSETQ. The CDR3 has 16 residues. Trimming shortened V by 0 bases and J by 3 bases, and 14 bases separated the two germline ends. CDR3 residues: CASSLEVQGGTDTQYF. The CDR3 DNA is TGCGCCAGCAGCTTGGAAGTACAGGGAGGGACAGATACGCAGTATTTT.

This clonotype occurred a few times. The chain has TRBV4-2 and TRBJ1-1; D not resolved. The CDR3 sequence is 13 residues long. Germline V CDR1 and CDR2: LGHNA, YNFKEQ. Between the trimmed V and J ends, which lost 0 bases and 12 bases, there was a span of 14 bases. CDR3 loop: CASSQDLGGRTFF. The CDR3 DNA sequence: TGTGCCAGCAGCCAAGATTTAGGAGGGAGGACTTTCTTT.

This clonotype occurred a few times. This chain links TRBV4-2 with TRBJ2-7; 10 positions agree with TRBD2. This CDR3 has 15 amino acids. Germline CDR1 LGHNA, CDR2 YNFKEQ. After removal of 0 bases from V and 6 bases from J, the junction contained 5 bases not matched to a gene. This CDR3 is CASSQDSSGGLEQYF. CDR3 DNA: TGTGCCAGCAGCCAAGATTCTAGCGGGGGTCTCGAGCAGTACTTC.

This clonotype was detected only a few times. The rearrangement joins TRBV2 to TRBJ2-6, with TRBD1 identical over 9 bases. The trim removed 9 bases at V and 3 bases at J, leaving 9 bases unmatched. The CDR3 is 16 amino acids. Germline V CDR1 and CDR2: SNHLY, FYNNEI. CDR3 amino acids: CASDGTGRFGANVLTF. Written as DNA, the CDR3 is TGTGCCAGTGATGGGACAGGGCGGTTTGGGGCCAACGTCCTGACTTTC. The whole variable domain, remainder taken from reference TRBV2 and TRBJ2-6, is EPEVTQTPSHQVTQMGQEVILRCVPISNHLYFYWYRQILGQKVEFLVSFYNNEISEKSEIFDDQFSVERPDGSNFTLKIRSTKLEDSAMYFCASDGTGRFGANVLTFGAGSRLTVL.

This clonotype was seen repeatedly, ten times or more. The rearrangement joins TRBV11-2 to TRBJ2-1; TRBD2 aligns across 11 bases. The CDR3 contains 19 residues. CDR1 and CDR2 from the germline V gene are SGHAT and FQNNGV. V lost 0 bases, J lost 0 bases, and 7 bases stayed unmatched. The CDR3 bases are TGTGCCAGCAGCTTAGATGAGACTAGCGGGGTTAGCTCCTACAATGAGCAGTTCTTC. Translating it yields CASSLDETSGVSSYNEQFF.